The entry below gives a single T cell receptor beta chain sequence along with its context. This clonotype was observed at least ten times. It has no known antigen specificity. No base qualities exist here, and no much larger clone lies one base off it. Naive CD8 T cell libraries were made from approximately 20,000 to 1,000,000 sorted cells using 10%, 30% or 50% of purified RNA. Naive CD8 T cells, defined as CD8+CD4-CCR7+CD45RA+, were FACS-sorted into RLT Plus buffer on a BD FACSAria II. To test detection sensitivity, Jurkat RNA equivalent to under 12 TCR copies was spiked into samples of about 19,000-1,000,000 naive CD8 T cells. CD8 T cells were enriched using RosetteSep CD8+ T Cell Enrichment Cocktail and Ficoll-Paque, and the enriched cells then underwent ACK red cell lysis. The library was made by PCR. Data came from a NextSeq 500. Bulk TCR libraries were prepared as previously described, using TCR primers listed in Table S5. Purification of total RNA was performed with the Qiagen AllPrep DNA/RNA kit. Before analysis, reads from multiple sequencing runs of the same library were pooled. In the authors' own workflow: Reads were retained only if their TCR constant sequence matched exactly, and those retained reads were trimmed to 150 nt and grouped according to their 12-nt molecular barcodes. Within each barcode group, reads were sub-clustered at a 15% Levenshtein threshold, and quality-weighted consensus sequences were built per RNA molecule. Non-functional sequences were removed, as were lower-count sequences one edit away from another. Based on a fit of two negative binomial distributions, barcode sub-clusters having less than 20% of the maximum read count were discarded. The public reads were quality trimmed at Q25 with fastp and then assembled into clones with MiXCR by TCRdb, keeping productive beta chains. Entries that share a CDR3 protein sequence are merged under the most common genes and DNA. These V and J calls originate from TCRdb's pipeline instead of the authors' own analysis. The sample data list 460,000 or so distinct CDR3 sequences, and roughly 25% of these were observed just once. Approximately 0.76% of the sample lies in the top ten.

The data are from a study of molecular identifiers for immune sequencing clone quantification (dated by TCRdb to 2016 to 2019). In the study overall: For a replicate experiment, the RNA from either around 20,000 or 100,000 naive CD8 T cells was divided into five aliquots, and four of those aliquots went on to sequencing. CD8 T cells were used in a methods study to benchmark molecular-identifier clustering-based TCR repertoire sequencing (MIDCIRS) and TCR RNA copy counting. What the work shows at the level of the full study, not this receptor alone: In CMV-specific effector cells, clones with more than 20 RNA copies accounted for over 99% of molecules, whereas in naive cells such clones accounted for under 1%. Highly expanded clone sizes could be underestimated if identical TCR molecules share a barcode. Modeling estimated 2.5 to 3 recovered TCR RNA copies per cell, compared with about 10 by digital PCR, which implies about 30% capture efficiency. When barcode sub-clustering was omitted, TCR diversity was inflated by chimeric consensus sequences, with chimeras reaching as high as 47%. A single cell's worth of spiked-in Jurkat TCR RNA was reported detectable even among 900,000 to 1,000,000 naive CD8 T cells. The naive libraries included spiked-in Jurkat TCR RNA (roughly 11 copies' worth), and this RNA is not part of the donor repertoire.

From its cysteine to its phenylalanine, the CDR3 spans 14 amino acids. CDR3 DNA is the only sequence kept; it has 42 bases, read in frame from the first base. Via the germline V gene, CDR1 is SQVTM and CDR2 ANQGSEA. Between the V and J ends, shortened by 0 bases and 2 bases respectively, the junction contains 10 bases. Material: naive CD8+ T cells from blood, with Jurkat cell RNA spiked in. The cell subset or site tag for this specimen amounts to: FACS-sorted CD8+CD4-CCR7+CD45RA+ naive T cells. The chain employs TRBV29-1 and TRBJ1-2; TRBD1 is possibly the D segment (5 matching bases). The sequence derives from a human donor in good health. Some libraries in this study had Jurkat cell RNA spiked in. This receptor carries the CDR3 CSVEDLGVNYGYTF. In nucleotides, the sequence is TGCAGCGTTGAAGATCTAGGGGTCAACTATGGCTACACCTTC.